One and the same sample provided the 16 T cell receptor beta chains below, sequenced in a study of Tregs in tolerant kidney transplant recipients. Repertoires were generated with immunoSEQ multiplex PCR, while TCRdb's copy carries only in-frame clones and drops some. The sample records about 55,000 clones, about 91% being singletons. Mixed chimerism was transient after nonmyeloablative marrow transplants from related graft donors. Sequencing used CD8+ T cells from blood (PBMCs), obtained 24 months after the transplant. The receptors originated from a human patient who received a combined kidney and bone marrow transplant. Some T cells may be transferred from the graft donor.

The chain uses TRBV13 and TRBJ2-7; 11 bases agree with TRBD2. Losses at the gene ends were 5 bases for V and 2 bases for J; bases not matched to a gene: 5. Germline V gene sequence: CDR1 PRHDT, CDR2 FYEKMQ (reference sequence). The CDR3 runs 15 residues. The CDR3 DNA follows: TGTGCCAGCAGCCAAACTAGCGGGGGAACCTACGAGCAGTACTTC. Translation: CASSQTSGGTYEQYF.

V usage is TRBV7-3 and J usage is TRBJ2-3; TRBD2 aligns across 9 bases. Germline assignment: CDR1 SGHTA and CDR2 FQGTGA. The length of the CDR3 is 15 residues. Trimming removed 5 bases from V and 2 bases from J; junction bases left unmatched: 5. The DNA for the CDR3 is TGTGCCAGCAGCCTTAGCGGGGGCCACACAGATACGCAGTATTTT. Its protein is CASSLSGGHTDTQYF. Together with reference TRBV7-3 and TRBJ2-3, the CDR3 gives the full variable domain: GAGVSQTPSNKVTEKGKYVELRCDPISGHTALYWYRQSLGQGPEFLIYFQGTGAADDSGLPNDRFFAVRPEGSVSTLKIQRTERGDSAVYLCASSLSGGHTDTQYFGPGTRLTVL.

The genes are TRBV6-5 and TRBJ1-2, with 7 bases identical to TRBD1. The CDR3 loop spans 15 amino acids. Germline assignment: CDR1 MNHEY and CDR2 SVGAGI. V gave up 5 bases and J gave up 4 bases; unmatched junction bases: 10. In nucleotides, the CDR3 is TGTGCCAGCAGTCCCGAAGGGGGCGCGGGCTATGGCTACACCTTC. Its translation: CASSPEGGAGYGYTF.

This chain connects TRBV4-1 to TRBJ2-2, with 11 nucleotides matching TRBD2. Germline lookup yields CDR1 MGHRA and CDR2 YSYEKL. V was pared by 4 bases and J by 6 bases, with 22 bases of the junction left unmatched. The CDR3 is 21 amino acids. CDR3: CASSLYRGSSGREVSAGELFF. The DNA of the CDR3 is TGCGCCAGCAGCCTATACAGAGGGAGTAGCGGGAGGGAAGTGTCGGCCGGGGAGCTGTTTTTT.

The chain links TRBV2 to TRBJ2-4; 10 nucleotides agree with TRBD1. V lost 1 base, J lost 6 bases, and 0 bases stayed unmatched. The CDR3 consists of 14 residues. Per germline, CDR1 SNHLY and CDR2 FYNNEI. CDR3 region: CASSEGTGGNIQYF. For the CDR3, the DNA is TGTGCCAGCAGTGAAGGGACAGGGGGAAACATTCAGTACTTC.

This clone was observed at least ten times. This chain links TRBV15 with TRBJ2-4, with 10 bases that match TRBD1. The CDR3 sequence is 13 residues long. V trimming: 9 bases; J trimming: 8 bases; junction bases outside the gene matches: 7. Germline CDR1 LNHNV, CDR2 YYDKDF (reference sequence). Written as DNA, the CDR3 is TGTGCCACTACGACAGGGGGCGATGACATTCAGTACTTC. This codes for CATTTGGDDIQYF.

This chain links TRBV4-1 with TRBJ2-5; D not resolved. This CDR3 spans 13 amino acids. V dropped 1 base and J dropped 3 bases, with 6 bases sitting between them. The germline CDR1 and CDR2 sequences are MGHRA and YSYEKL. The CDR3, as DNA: TGCGCCAGCAGCCAAGGGGCAGAAGAGACCCAGTACTTC. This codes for CASSQGAEETQYF.

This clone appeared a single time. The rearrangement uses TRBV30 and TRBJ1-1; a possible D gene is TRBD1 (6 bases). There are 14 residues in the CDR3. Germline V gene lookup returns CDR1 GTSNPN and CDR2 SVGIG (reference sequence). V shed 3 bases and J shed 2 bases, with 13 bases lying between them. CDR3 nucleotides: TGTGCCTGGAGAGGGGGGGCAAGTAACACTGAAGCTTTCTTT. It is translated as CAWRGGASNTEAFF.

The DNA for the CDR3 is TGTGCCAGCAGTTCAGTTAGCGGGGGGTCGAACACCGGGGAGCTGTTTTTT. This gives the protein CASSSVSGGSNTGELFF. V is TRBV28 and J is TRBJ2-2; 10 bases line up with TRBD2. The CDR3 length is 17 residues. V lost 4 bases to trimming and J lost 0 bases; unmatched junction nucleotides: 5. Germline lookup yields CDR1 MDHEN and CDR2 SYDVKM.

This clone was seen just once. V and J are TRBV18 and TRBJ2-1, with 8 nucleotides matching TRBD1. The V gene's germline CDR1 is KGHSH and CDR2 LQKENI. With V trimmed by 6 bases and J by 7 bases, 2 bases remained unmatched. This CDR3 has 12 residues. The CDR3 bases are TGTGCCAGCTCGACAGGGGTAAATGAGCAGTTCTTC. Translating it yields CASSTGVNEQFF. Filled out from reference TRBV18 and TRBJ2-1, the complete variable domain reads NAGVMQNPRHLVRRRGQEARLRCSPMKGHSHVYWYRQLPEEGLKFMVYLQKENIIDESGMPKERFSAEFPKEGPSILRIQQVVRGDSAAYFCASSTGVNEQFFGPGTRLTVL.

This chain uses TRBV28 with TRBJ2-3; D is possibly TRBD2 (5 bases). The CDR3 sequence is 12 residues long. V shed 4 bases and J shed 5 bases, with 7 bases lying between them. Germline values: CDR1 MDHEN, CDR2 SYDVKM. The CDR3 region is CASSWSGDTQYF. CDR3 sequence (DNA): TGTGCCAGCAGTTGGAGCGGAGATACGCAGTATTTT.

The CDR3 here is CASSVGGFNLYNEQFF. The CDR3 DNA is TGTGCCAGCAGCGTAGGCGGGTTTAACCTTTACAATGAGCAGTTCTTC. V usage is TRBV9 and J usage is TRBJ2-1, with D possibly TRBD2 on 5 matching bases. Per the germline V gene, CDR1 is SGDLS and CDR2 is YYNGEE. This CDR3 contains 16 residues. V shed 0 bases and J shed 4 bases, with 14 bases lying between them.

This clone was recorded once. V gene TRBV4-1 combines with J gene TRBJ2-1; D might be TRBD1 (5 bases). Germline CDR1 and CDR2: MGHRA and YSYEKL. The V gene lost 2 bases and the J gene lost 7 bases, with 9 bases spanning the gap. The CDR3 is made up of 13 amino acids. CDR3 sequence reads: CASSQPRVNEQFF. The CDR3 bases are TGCGCCAGCAGCCAACCCAGGGTAAATGAGCAGTTCTTC.

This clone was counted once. In DNA, the CDR3 is TGTGCCACCGGAGACACCGGGGAGCTGTTTTTT. Protein sequence: CATGDTGELFF. The rearrangement uses TRBV9 and TRBJ2-2; D call uncertain. Germline V gene sequence: CDR1 SGDLS, CDR2 YYNGEE. The CDR3 spans 11 residues. V lost 9 bases and J lost 3, with 6 bases in between.

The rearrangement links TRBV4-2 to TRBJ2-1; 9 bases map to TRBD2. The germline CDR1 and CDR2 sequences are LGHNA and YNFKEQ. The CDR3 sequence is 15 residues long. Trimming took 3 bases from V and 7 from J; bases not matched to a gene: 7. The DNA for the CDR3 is TGTGCCAGCAGCCATCCGGGACTAGCCTCAAATGAGCAGTTCTTC. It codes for CASSHPGLASNEQFF.

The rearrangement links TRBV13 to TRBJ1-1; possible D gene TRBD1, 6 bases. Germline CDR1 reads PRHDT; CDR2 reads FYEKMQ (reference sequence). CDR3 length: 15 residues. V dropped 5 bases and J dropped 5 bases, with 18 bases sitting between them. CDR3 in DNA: TGTGCCAGCAGCCCAGGACAGCCGCCCGGGACTGAAGCTTTCTTT. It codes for CASSPGQPPGTEAFF.